This entry describes one T cell receptor (beta chain). Its antigen is not identified. The CDR3 extends over 18 amino acids. Germline-derived CDR1 and CDR2 are SGHRS and YFSETQ. The J segment lost 6 bases and the V segment lost 4 bases, leaving 14 bases of the junction unmatched. Healthy bone marrow donors supplied every sample. The data derive from a study of cytomegalovirus exposure and HLA in healthy donors. Study information: Earlier, 180 million or so T cells were analyzed, and 117 million unique TCR beta sequences were found among them.

Study observations and caveats: Most TCRs appeared rarely, but some public TCRs recurred in many donors. For most TCR beta V segments, an earlier analysis put the productive rate at about 87% or about 30% of the time.

The PCR contained 60 Vbeta and 13 Jbeta primers. Repertoires were generated with immunoSEQ multiplex PCR, while TCRdb's copy carries only in-frame clones and drops some. The sample lists about 80,000 clones; over 60% were seen once. The sample consisted of PBMCs. This clonotype was sampled from a male donor in good health and CMV-seropositive. This sequence joins TRBV5-1 and TRBJ2-3, with 13 bases identical to TRBD2. CDR3 loop: CASSAGLAGAPRVDTQYF. The DNA of the CDR3 is TGCGCCAGCAGCGCCGGACTAGCGGGGGCCCCTAGGGTGGATACGCAGTATTTT.